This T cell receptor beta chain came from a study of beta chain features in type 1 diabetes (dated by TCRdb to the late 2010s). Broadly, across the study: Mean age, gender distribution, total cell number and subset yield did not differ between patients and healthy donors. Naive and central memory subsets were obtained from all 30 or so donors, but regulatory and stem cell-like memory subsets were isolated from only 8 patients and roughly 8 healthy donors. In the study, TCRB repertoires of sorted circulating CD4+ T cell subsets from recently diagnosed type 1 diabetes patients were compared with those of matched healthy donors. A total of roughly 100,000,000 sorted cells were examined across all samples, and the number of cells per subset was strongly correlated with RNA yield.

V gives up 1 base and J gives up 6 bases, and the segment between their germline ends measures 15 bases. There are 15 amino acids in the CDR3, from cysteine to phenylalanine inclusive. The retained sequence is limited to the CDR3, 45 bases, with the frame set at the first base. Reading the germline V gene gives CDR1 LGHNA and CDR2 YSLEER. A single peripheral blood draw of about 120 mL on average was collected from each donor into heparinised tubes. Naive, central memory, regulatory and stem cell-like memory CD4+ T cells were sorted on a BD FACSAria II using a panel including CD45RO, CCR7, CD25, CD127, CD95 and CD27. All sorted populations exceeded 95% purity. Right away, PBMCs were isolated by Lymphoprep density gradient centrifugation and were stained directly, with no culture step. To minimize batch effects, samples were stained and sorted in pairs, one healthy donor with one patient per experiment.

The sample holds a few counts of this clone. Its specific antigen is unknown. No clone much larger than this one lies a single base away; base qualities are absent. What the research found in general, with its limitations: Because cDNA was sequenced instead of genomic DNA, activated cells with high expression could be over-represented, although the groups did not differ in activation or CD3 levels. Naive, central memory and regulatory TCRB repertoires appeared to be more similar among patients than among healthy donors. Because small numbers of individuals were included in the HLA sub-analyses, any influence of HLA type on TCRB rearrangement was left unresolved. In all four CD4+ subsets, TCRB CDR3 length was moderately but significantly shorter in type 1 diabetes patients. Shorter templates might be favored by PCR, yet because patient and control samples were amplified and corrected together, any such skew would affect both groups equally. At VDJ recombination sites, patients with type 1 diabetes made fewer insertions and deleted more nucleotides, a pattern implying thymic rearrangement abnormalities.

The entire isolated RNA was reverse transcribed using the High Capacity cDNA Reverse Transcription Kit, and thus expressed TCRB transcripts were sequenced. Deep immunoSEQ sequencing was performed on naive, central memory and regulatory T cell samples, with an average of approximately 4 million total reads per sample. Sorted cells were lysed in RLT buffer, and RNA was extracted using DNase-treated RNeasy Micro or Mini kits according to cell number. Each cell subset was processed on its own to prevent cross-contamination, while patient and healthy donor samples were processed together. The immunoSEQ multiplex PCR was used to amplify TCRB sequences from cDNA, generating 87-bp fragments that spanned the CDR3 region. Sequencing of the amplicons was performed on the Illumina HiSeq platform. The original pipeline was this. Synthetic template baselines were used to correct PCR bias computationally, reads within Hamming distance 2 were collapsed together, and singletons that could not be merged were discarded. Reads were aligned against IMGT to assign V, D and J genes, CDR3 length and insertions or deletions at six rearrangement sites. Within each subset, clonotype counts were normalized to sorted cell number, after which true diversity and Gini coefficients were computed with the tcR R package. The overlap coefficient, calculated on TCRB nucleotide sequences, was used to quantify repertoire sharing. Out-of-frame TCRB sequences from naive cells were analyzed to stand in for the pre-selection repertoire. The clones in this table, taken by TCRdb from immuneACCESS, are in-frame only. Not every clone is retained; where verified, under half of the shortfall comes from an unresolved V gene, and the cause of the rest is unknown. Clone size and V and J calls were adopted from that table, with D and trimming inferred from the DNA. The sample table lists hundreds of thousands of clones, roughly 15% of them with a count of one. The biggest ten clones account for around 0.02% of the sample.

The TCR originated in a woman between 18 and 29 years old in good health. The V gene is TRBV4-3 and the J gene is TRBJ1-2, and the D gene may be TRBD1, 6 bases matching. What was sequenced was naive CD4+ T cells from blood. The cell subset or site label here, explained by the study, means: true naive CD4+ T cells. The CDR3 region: CASSQAGAVKNGYTF. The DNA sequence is TGCGCCAGCAGCCAAGCAGGGGCGGTGAAGAATGGCTACACCTTC.